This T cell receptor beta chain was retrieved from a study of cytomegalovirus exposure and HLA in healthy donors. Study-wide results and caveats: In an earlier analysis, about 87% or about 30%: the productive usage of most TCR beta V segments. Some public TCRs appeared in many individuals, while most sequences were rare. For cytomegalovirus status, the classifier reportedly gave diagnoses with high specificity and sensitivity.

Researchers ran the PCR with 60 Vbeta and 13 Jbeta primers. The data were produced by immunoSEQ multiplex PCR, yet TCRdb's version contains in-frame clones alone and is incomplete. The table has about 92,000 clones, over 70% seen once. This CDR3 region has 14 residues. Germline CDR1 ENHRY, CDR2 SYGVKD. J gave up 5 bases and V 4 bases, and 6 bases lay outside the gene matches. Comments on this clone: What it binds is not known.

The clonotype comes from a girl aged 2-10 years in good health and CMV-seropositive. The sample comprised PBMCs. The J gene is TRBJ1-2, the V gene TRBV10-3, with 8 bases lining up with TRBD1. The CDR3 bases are TGTGCCATCAGTGGAGGACAGGGCGGGTATGGCTACACCTTC. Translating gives CAISGGQGGYGYTF.